This TCR beta chain was sequenced for a study of blood T cell repertoires in COVID-19. Study information: Samples of COVID-19 (acute and convalescent) were obtained from the United States, Italy and Spain. Sources were T cells, B-cell-depleted T cells, or PBMCs; the material itself was cDNA or gDNA.

This CDR3 comprises 16 residues. The V gene end was trimmed by 3 bases and the J gene end by 3 bases; junction bases not matched to a gene: 7. CDR1 DFQATT and CDR2 SNEGSKA come from the germline V gene (reference sequence). This clone was counted once. Clones were sequenced by immunoSEQ multiplex PCR, and TCRdb holds only the in-frame ones, with some missing. The repertoire holds about 64,000 clones, with approximately 90% as singletons. The specimen sequenced was peripheral blood. The chain links TRBV20-1 to TRBJ2-7, with 14 bases that match TRBD2. This receptor was obtained from a man in his fifties with active COVID-19. This CDR3 reads CSASGGLAGDNYEQYF. In DNA, the CDR3 is TGCAGTGCTAGTGGGGGACTAGCGGGAGATAACTACGAGCAGTACTTC.